The entry that follows covers one T cell receptor beta chain sequence. Its antigen is unidentified. PCR primers comprised 60 Vbeta and 13 Jbeta primers. Some clones are missing from TCRdb's copy, which holds only in-frame ones; the method was immunoSEQ multiplex PCR. The sample table includes 75,000 to 85,000 clones. These donors, healthy bone marrow donors, were studied. This record belongs to a study of cytomegalovirus exposure and HLA in healthy donors. Study findings and constraints: TCR beta V- and J-gene trimming was later associated with a missense DCLRE1C variant.

The TCR was taken from a man between 18 and 29 years old in good health and CMV-seropositive. Sequences were obtained from PBMCs.

The CDR3 nucleotides are TGTGCCAGCAGCGTCCCCGGGGTTCGGGAACTGTTTTTT. Protein sequence: CASSVPGVRELFF. The chain joins TRBV5-6 to TRBJ1-4; unclear D gene. The CDR3 has 13 amino acids. The ends were cut back, 4 bases at V and 12 bases at J, with 16 bases in the middle. Germline V gives CDR1 SGHDT, CDR2 YYEEEE. Drawing the rest from reference TRBV5-6 and TRBJ1-4, the complete variable domain is DAGVTQSPTHLIKTRGQQVTLRCSPKSGHDTVSWYQQALGQGPQFIFQYYEEEERQRGNFPDRFSGHQFPNYSSELNVNALLLGDSALYLCASSVPGVRELFFGSGTQLSVL.